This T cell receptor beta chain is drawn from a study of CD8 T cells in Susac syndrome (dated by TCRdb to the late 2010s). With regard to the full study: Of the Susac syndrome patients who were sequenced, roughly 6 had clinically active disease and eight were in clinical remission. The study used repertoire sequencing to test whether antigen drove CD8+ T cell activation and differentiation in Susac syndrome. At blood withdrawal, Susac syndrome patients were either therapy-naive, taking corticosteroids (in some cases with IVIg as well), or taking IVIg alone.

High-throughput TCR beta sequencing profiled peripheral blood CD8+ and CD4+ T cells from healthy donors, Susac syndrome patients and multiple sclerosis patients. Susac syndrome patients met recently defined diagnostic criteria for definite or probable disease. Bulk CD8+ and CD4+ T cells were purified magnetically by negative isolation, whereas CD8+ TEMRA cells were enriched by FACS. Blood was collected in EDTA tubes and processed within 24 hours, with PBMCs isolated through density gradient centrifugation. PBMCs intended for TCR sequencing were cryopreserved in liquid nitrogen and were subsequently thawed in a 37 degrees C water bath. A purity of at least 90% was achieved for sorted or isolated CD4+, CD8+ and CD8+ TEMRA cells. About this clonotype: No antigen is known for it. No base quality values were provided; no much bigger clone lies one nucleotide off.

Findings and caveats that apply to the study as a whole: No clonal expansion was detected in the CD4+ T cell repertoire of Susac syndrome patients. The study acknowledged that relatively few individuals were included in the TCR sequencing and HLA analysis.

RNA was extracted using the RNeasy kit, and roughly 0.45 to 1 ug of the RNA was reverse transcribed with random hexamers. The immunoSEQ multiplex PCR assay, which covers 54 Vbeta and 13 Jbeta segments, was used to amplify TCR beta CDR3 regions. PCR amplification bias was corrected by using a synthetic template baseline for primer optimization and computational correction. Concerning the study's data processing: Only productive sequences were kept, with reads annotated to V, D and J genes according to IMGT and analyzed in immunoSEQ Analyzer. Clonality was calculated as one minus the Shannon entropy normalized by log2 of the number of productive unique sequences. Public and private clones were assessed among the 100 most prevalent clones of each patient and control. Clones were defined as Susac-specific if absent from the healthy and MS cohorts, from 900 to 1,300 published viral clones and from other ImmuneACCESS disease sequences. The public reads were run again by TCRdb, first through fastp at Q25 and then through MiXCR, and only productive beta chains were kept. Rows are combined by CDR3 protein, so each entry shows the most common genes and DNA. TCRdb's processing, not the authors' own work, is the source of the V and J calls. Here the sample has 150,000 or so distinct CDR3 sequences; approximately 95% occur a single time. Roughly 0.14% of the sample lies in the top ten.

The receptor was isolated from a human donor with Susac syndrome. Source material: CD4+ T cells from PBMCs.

DNA sequence: TGTGCCTGGAACCAACAGCTACGAAACACCATATATTTT. Its protein is CAWNQQLRNTIYF. The chain employs TRBV30 and TRBJ1-3, with no confident D gene call. Cut back by 4 bases and 5 bases, the V and J ends lie 12 bases apart. CDR1 and CDR2 are read off the germline V gene (reference sequence) as GTSNPN and SVGIG. From the cysteine through the phenylalanine, the CDR3 covers 13 amino acids. The DNA shown is the 39-base CDR3, in frame from base 1.